The TCR beta chain described here comes from a study of cytomegalovirus exposure and HLA in healthy donors (dated by TCRdb to 2017 to 2019). The study in broad terms: An earlier analysis of approximately 590 of the donors reported roughly 300 Gb of sequence data and around 110 million unique TCR beta sequences from around 200 million T cells. About 280 gigabases of sequencing data and approximately 80 million unique TCR sequences were included in an early release covering around 600 HLA-typed donors. Of the roughly 400 genotyped donors, 65% to 90% fell in the genetic ancestry cluster associated with self-reported Caucasian donors. The study was designed to test whether signatures of past pathogen exposure could be identified by cataloging public T cell receptors. The study profiled the T cell repertoires of around 700 subjects by immunosequencing and related them to cytomegalovirus serostatus. Along with the roughly 670-subject first cohort, a separate validation cohort of about 110 different subjects was used. High-throughput TCR immunosequencing, statistical association of individual TCRs with disease status, and machine learning were combined to predict cytomegalovirus infection status. A later analysis re-analyzed previously published TCR beta repertoires from roughly 600 donors and added high-resolution HLA genotyping to study TCR occurrence patterns. In the later analysis, no new phenotypic data were used to find candidate immune exposures; instead, reliance was placed on TCR beta sequences and their occurrence across donors. To decide whether each TCR beta V gene segment behaved as functional or pseudogenic, an earlier analysis of some 600 of the donors relied on high-throughput TCR beta sequencing. Donor age, sex, ethnicity and CMV serostatus were compiled alongside the repertoire data. Genome-wide SNP genotypes for about 65% of the 666 donors were used in a later genetic analysis, which treated that subset as a discovery cohort. Every repertoire in the discovery cohort had been generated on one and the same sequencing platform. HLA typing covered class I and class II loci at four-digit resolution. The number of typed donors differed by locus: 629-630 for A, B, C, DRB1 and DQB1; 500 to 550 for DQA1; around 610 for DPA1; and 400 to 480 for DPB1. A handful of DR-DQ haplotypes were handled as single units for association and clustering because linkage in the cohort was strong. Across 398 genotyped donors of the cohort, an average of about 250,000 unique TCR beta nucleotide sequences per donor were sequenced, and roughly 20% of those sequences were non-productive.

In total, 500 to 700 healthy bone marrow donors made up the cohort. At the time of sampling, every cohort member was nominally healthy, though immune exposures that went unrecorded were likely present. The donor was CMV seropositive and was included in the group of some 290 seropositive cohort members. A peripheral blood sample was collected from each donor, and TCR beta sequencing was performed on peripheral blood mononuclear cells. The Qiagen DNeasy Blood Extraction Kit was used to extract genomic DNA from the blood cell samples. Points the paper makes about the study in general: Roughly uniform sequencing depth across donors was assumed in presence/absence analyses, although this assumption may not hold. Immune exposure information for the cohort was limited to CMV serostatus. In a later analysis, most CMV-associated TCR beta chains were found to appear HLA-restricted, with HLA associations seemingly driven largely by CMV exposure. The cohort was sequenced for TCR beta chains only, and without alpha or paired-chain data the features that could be detected were limited. Compared with equally common non-associated chains, HLA-associated TCR beta chains in a later analysis were more clonally expanded and had lower generation probabilities. A later analysis reported that several top co-occurrence clusters appeared linked to parvovirus B19, influenza, CMV and Epstein-Barr virus. A further reported finding was that TCR beta sequences accurately predicted the HLA-A and HLA-B alleles for most subjects in the first cohort. Because HLA typing was missing for some donors at each locus, association tests included only the typed subset. V-gene and J-gene trimming of TCR beta chains was associated with a missense DCLRE1C variant in a later genetic analysis, and the association was replicated in an independent cohort. Some IMGT-functional V segments, including TRBV6-2 and TRBV6-3, could not be distinguished by the 87-base-pair reads and were therefore excluded. According to a later analysis, TCR association rates differed among HLA loci, with DRB1 alleles showing the most associated TCRs and HLA-C alleles showing the fewest. The authors suggested that the approach could potentially be generalized to other disease states and immunological phenotypes. Assigning TCR associations to individual alleles was difficult when HLA alleles, especially DR and DQ, strongly co-occurred. In vitro tests confirmed that a few of the cytomegalovirus-associated TCR beta chains recognize cytomegalovirus antigens. A cluster of highly shared sequence variants was judged likely to be a technical artifact of the sequencing pipeline. The classifier was reported to diagnose cytomegalovirus status with high specificity and sensitivity in both the original and validation cohorts. In an earlier analysis of approximately 590 of the donors, most TCR beta V segments appeared in productive rearrangements about 87% or about 30% of the time, broadly matching IMGT annotations. Linkage disequilibrium might explain the correlated functional status among segregating V segments, but an unknown experimental factor could not be excluded. The study gave a list of 150 to 200 TCR beta chains associated with cytomegalovirus. Specific HLA alleles were associated with 15,000 to 20,000 TCR beta sequences at a false discovery rate of 0.05 in a later analysis. Across donors, most TCR sequences were observed very rarely, whereas some public TCRs were present in many individuals. According to a later genetic analysis, donors in an Asian-associated ancestry cluster had fewer N-insertions in productive TCRs than the approximately 710-donor mean. The earlier analysis of 587 of the donors excluded seventeen rarely observed V segments, including chromosome 9 orphons, because counts were too low.

Measured from the cysteine to the phenylalanine, the CDR3 is 15 residues long. The read is trimmed to its CDR3 DNA, 45 bases read in frame from base 1. V is pruned by 6 bases and J by 4 bases, leaving 7 bases of the junction without a gene match. As encoded in the germline V gene, CDR1 is SNHLY while CDR2 is FYNNEI. Library generation was performed with the immunoSEQ multiplex PCR assay. For the multiplex PCR, a mixture combining 60 forward primers for TCR Vbeta segments and 13 reverse primers for TCR Jbeta segments was used. Amplification of the CDR3 region of rearranged TCR beta genes was performed with a multiplex PCR assay on genomic DNA. Amplified TCR beta libraries were sequenced as 87-base-pair reads on the Illumina HiSeq System. The original pipeline was this. A later analysis counted 65 million to 90 million unique TCR beta chains across the 550 to 800 repertoires, and roughly 9.9 million of these chains were shared by at least two donors. Raw reads were error-corrected and collapsed into unique sequences by a nearest-neighbor algorithm in which closely related sequences were merged to remove PCR and sequencing errors. To assign V, D and J gene segments, CDR3 sequences were aligned to IMGT reference sequences. For a sequence to be retained, at least a six-nucleotide match to both a V gene segment and a J gene segment was required. A rearrangement was called productive if the CDR3 had no stop codons and remained in frame with V and J, and every other rearrangement was called non-productive. CDR3 was defined by IMGT convention, running from the second conserved V-encoded cysteine to the conserved J-encoded phenylalanine. Sequences without an unambiguous match to a single V gene segment were excluded from the earlier analysis of 450 to 750 of the donors. In an earlier analysis of some 590 of the donors, a V segment was called functional when productive rearrangements were above 56.7%, and segregating when the standard deviation between donors exceeded 5%. A statistical classification framework was built to diagnose cytomegalovirus status from the catalog of TCR beta chain sequences. V and J gene assignment, in a later analysis, came from comparing TCR nucleotide sequences with IMGT/GENE-DB human TR gene sequences. The TCRdist pipeline was used in a later analysis to assign CDR3 sequences and most-parsimonious VDJ recombination scenarios. A later analysis defined each TCR beta chain by its CDR3 amino acid sequence plus V-gene family, and excluded reads lacking a unique V-gene family. A later analysis removed 592 highly shared, low-generation-probability nucleotide sequences to deal with suspected cross-contamination and a sequencing artifact. In a later analysis, a clonal expansion index was calculated for each public chain from normalized within-repertoire ranks of inferred template counts. Generation probabilities in a later analysis came from a VDJ recombination model fitted to out-of-frame rearrangements, and those results were checked against IGoR. In a later analysis, hypergeometric tests were used to score TCR-TCR, TCR-HLA and TCR-CMV co-occurrence, with a repertoire-size bias correction applied to TCR pairs. In a later analysis, false discovery rates were estimated by permuting HLA or CMV assignments 20 times. In a later analysis, co-occurring TCRs were grouped with DBSCAN, and TCRdist sequence similarity was added when clustering was performed within HLA-allele-positive subsets. Co-occurrence clustering excluded repertoires with fewer than 30,000 or more than 120,000 public chains, plus five with anomalous nucleotide sharing. This immuneACCESS table, as held by TCRdb, lists in-frame sequences with V and J called but not all clones. Of the missing ones, under half trace to an unresolved V gene in checked studies; the others have no known cause. The DNA gave D and trimming, while V, J and clone size come from that table. Here the sample has around 70,000 clones; more than 60% occur a single time. The ten largest clones capture around 10% of the sample.

Remarks on this clone: Its cognate antigen has yet to be identified. The sample holds no much larger clone one base away, and base qualities are not on file.

The sequence was collected from a male donor in good health and CMV-seropositive. Source material: PBMCs. The receptor chain draws on TRBV2 and TRBJ2-1; 9 of the junction bases match TRBD1. The CDR3 has the sequence CASRTDRGQYNEQFF. At the DNA level, the sequence is TGTGCCAGCAGAACGGACAGGGGCCAGTACAATGAGCAGTTCTTC.